Shown below are 13 T cell receptor beta chains from a single sample sequenced in a study of blood T cells in healthy people across ages. Sample-barcoded 5' priming and a J-beta primer mix drove a second PCR of roughly 6 to 12 cycles. TCRdb re-called the 5' RACE reads with MiXCR, one entry per CDR3 protein. The sample holds about 280,000 distinct CDR3 sequences; less than 30% are singletons and the top ten take approximately 29%. The specimen sequenced was blood. The receptors here all came from a woman aged 65 to 85 in good health.

The chain combines TRBV15 with TRBJ2-1; TRBD2 is a possible D gene (6 bases). The CDR3 sequence is 13 residues long. V lost 4 bases and J 3 bases, leaving 7 bases between the germline ends. Per germline, CDR1 LNHNV and CDR2 YYDKDF (reference sequence). The CDR3 spells CATSMGLYNEQFF. CDR3 nucleotides: TGTGCCACCAGCATGGGACTCTACAATGAGCAGTTCTTC.

This clonotype was recorded many times. The chain has TRBV4-1 and TRBJ2-5; TRBD2 aligns across 15 bases. CDR1 and CDR2 (germline): MGHRA, YSYEKL. This CDR3 has 19 residues. The J segment lost 2 bases and the V segment lost 3 bases, leaving 10 bases of the junction unmatched. CDR3 region: CASSHPGLAGGPYQETQYF. DNA for the CDR3: TGCGCCAGCAGCCACCCCGGACTAGCGGGAGGGCCCTATCAAGAGACCCAGTACTTC.

This clonotype appeared a few times. This chain uses TRBV28 with TRBJ2-5; D is undetermined. The germline CDR1 and CDR2 sequences are MDHEN and SYDVKM. V lost 6 bases and J 5 bases, leaving 13 bases between the germline ends. This CDR3 is 13 amino acids long. The CDR3 sequence is CASSPSLLETQYF. The CDR3 coding sequence is TGTGCCAGCAGCCCTAGTCTTTTGGAGACCCAGTACTTC.

The rearrangement joins TRBV6-1 to TRBJ2-1, with TRBD2 identical over 8 bases. The germline gives CDR1 MNHNS, CDR2 SASEGT. The J segment lost 3 bases and the V segment lost 4 bases, leaving 5 bases of the junction unmatched. The CDR3 has 15 residues. CDR3 sequence reads: CASSGLASSYNEQFF. DNA of the CDR3: TGTGCCAGCAGTGGACTAGCGAGTAGCTACAATGAGCAGTTCTTC.

The J gene is TRBJ1-1, the V gene TRBV12-3 or TRBV12-4; D is perhaps TRBD1 (5 bases). This CDR3 is 18 amino acids long. Trimming shortened V by 5 bases and J by 1 base, and 23 bases separated the two germline ends. The CDR3 DNA sequence: TGTGCCAGCAGTCCCGAGGGGCTGGACCCCAAATCGAACACTGAAGCTTTCTTT. This sequence encodes CASSPEGLDPKSNTEAFF.

V and J are TRBV20-1 and TRBJ1-1; tentative D call: TRBD1 (5 bases). This CDR3 has 14 residues. Trimming took off 6 bases at V and 5 bases at J, with 19 bases between the two ends. The V gene's germline CDR1 is DFQATT and CDR2 SNEGSKA (reference sequence). CDR3 loop: CSASFGAVGTEAFF. The CDR3 nucleotides read TGCAGTGCCAGTTTCGGGGCGGTAGGGACTGAAGCTTTCTTT.

The chain uses TRBV7-2 and TRBJ2-7; TRBD2 aligns across 11 bases. The CDR3 extends over 14 amino acids. Germline V gene lookup returns CDR1 SGHTA and CDR2 FQGNSA. V trimming: 5 bases; J trimming: 4 bases; junction bases outside the gene matches: 4. The CDR3 spells CASSMGLAVYEQYF. The CDR3 DNA reads TGTGCCAGCAGCATGGGACTAGCGGTATACGAGCAGTACTTC.

The rearrangement joins TRBV10-3 to TRBJ2-3; D call uncertain. With 7 bases removed from V and 2 bases from J, the gap between germline ends came to 10 bases. The germline V gene encodes CDR1 ENHRY and CDR2 SYGVKD. There are 13 residues in the CDR3. The CDR3: CAITGAPTDTQYF. The CDR3 bases are TGTGCCATCACCGGAGCCCCCACAGATACGCAGTATTTT.

The CDR3 DNA is TGTGCCAGCAGTCGTGACAGCTTAGGCACAGATACGCAGTATTTT. Protein sequence: CASSRDSLGTDTQYF. V is TRBV11-2 and J is TRBJ2-3, with a possible D match to TRBD1 (5 bases). The CDR3 covers 15 residues. The germline CDR1 and CDR2 sequences are SGHAT and FQNNGV. Trimming left V 6 bases short and J 1 base short, with 14 bases between.

This clonotype was observed a few times. The V gene is TRBV20-1, the J gene TRBJ1-6; the D gene is possibly TRBD1 (5 bases). Trimming pared 1 base from V and 8 bases from J, leaving 9 bases between. Looked up from germline, CDR1 is DFQATT and CDR2 is SNEGSKA (reference sequence). The CDR3 runs to 13 residues. The CDR3: CSARGQGYSPLHF. For the CDR3, the DNA is TGCAGTGCTAGAGGTCAGGGTTATTCACCCCTCCACTTT.

This clonotype occurred many times. V gene TRBV27 combines with J gene TRBJ1-1; TRBD1 matches at 7 bases. After removal of 4 bases from V and 2 bases from J, the junction contained 4 bases not matched to a gene. Germline loops: CDR1 MNHEY, CDR2 SMNVEV (reference sequence). The length of the CDR3 is 14 residues. The CDR3: CASSYGTANTEAFF. As DNA, the CDR3 is TGTGCCAGCAGTTACGGGACAGCCAACACTGAAGCTTTCTTT.

This clonotype turned up a few times. This chain links TRBV28 with TRBJ2-5; 10 bases agree with TRBD1. V lost 3 bases and J lost 1; bases outside the gene matches: 26. The CDR3 length is 23 residues. The germline V gene has CDR1 MDHEN and CDR2 SYDVKM. CDR3 region: CASSLQWGNADRGSAGTQETQYF. The DNA for the CDR3 is TGTGCCAGCAGTTTGCAGTGGGGAAACGCGGACAGGGGGAGCGCAGGCACCCAAGAGACCCAGTACTTC.

In its sample, this clonotype was seen a few times. The V call is TRBV6-1, the J call TRBJ1-2, with D unclear. Germline assignment: CDR1 MNHNS and CDR2 SASEGT. Trimming removed 0 bases from V and 7 bases from J, with 9 bases in between. The CDR3 is made up of 13 amino acids. CDR3 loop: CASSEARWFGYTF. The CDR3 DNA reads TGTGCCAGCAGTGAAGCACGCTGGTTTGGCTACACCTTC.